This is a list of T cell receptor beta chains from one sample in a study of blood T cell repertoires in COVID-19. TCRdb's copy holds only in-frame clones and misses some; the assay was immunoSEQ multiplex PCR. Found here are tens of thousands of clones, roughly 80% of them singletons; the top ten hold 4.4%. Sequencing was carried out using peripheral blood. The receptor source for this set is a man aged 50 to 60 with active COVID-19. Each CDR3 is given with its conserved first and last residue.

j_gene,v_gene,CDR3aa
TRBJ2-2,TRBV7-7,CASSLAAGDTGELFF
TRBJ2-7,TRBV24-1,CATSDYRVIGAYEQYF
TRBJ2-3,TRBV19,CASSIWRPSGDTQYF
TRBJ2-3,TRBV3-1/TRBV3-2,CASSQDPGGGLPTDTQYF
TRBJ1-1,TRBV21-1,CASSIGQDTEAFF
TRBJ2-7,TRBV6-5,CASSYLGQVYEQYF
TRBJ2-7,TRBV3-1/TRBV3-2,CASSQVRGWVYEQYF
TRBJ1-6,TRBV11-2,CASSPDRIRALHF
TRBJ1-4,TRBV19,CASSRKLLGGEKLFF
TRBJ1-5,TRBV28,CASSLGTGGHQPQHF
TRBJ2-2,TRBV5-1,CASSLTGTNRELFF